This paragraph reports one T cell receptor (beta chain). Its antigen is currently unknown. The source of the sample is a study of T cells expressing NK-cell markers. At the level of the study: Seven donors tested HCMV-seropositive and one tested seronegative among the eight sequenced.

General study results and limits: As a fraction of CD8+ T cells, dominant NKG2C+ clonotypes reached about 1.0-8% in 5 to 7 donors. In four donors, dominant clonotypes made up about 25-65% of CD3+CD56-NKG2C+ cells.

TCRdb reanalyzed the 5' RACE reads and collapses them to one entry per CDR3 protein, without DNA. This sample's table reports about 300,000 distinct CDR3 sequences. The CDR3 contains 17 residues. Germline CDR1 reads SGHTA; CDR2 reads FQGNSA. V usage is TRBV7-2 and J usage is TRBJ1-6. Sequences were obtained from blood T cells: a sorted CD56 or NKG2C T cell subset, CD4+ or CD8+ T cells, or bulk PBMC T cells (not recorded which). The TCR comes from a woman between 18 and 75 years old in good health. CDR3 amino acids: CASSLVGRSSYNSPLHF. The full variable domain, rest sourced from reference TRBV7-2 and TRBJ1-6, is GAGVSQSPSNKVTEKGKDVELRCDPISGHTALYWYRQSLGQGLEFLIYFQGNSAPDKSGLPSDRFSAERTGGSVSTLTIQRTQQEDSAVYLCASSLVGRSSYNSPLHFGNGTRLTVT.